This note documents a single TCR beta chain sequence. The germline gives CDR1 SGHRS, CDR2 YFSETQ. V lost 2 bases to trimming and J lost 3 bases; unmatched junction nucleotides: 4. This CDR3 is built from 14 residues. Sequenced by immunoSEQ multiplex PCR; TCRdb stores in-frame clones only, minus some. In the table there are around 30,000 clones, 60% to 80% of which are singletons. The sample belongs to a study of radiotherapy plus CTLA-4 blockade in lung cancer. The sample here was peripheral blood, taken from a patient treated with radiotherapy plus ipilimumab. This chain uses TRBV5-1 with TRBJ2-5; TRBD1 matches at 7 bases. The TCR was taken from a human donor with non-small cell lung cancer whose response to radiotherapy plus ipilimumab could not be evaluated. The CDR3 sequence: CASSLSQGEETQYF. The DNA of the CDR3 is TGCGCCAGCAGCTTAAGCCAGGGGGAAGAGACCCAGTACTTC.